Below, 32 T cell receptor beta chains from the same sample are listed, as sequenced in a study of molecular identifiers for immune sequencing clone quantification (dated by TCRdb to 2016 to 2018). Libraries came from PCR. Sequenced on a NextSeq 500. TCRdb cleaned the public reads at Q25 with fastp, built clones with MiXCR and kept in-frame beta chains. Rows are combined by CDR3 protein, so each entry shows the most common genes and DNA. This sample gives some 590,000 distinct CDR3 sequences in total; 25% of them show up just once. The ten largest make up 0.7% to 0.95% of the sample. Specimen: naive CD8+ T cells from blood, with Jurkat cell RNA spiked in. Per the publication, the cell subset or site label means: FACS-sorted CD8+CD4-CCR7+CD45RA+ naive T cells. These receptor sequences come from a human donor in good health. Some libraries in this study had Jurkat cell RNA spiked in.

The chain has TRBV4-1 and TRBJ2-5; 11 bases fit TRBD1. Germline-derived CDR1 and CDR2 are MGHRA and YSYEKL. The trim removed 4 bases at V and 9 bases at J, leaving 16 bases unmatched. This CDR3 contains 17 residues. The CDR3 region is CASSLHPGQGDGEPQYF. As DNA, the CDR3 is TGCGCCAGCAGCCTTCATCCGGGACAGGGGGACGGCGAGCCCCAGTACTTC.

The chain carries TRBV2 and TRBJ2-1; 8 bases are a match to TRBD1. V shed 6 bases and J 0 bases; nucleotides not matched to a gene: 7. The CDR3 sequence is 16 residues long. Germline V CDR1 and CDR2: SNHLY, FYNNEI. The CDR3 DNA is TGTGCCAGCAGACACGGACAGGGTAGCTCCTACAATGAGCAGTTCTTC. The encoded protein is CASRHGQGSSYNEQFF.

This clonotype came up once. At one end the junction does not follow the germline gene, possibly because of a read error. The CDR3 reads CAGSIASGRANEQFF. The CDR3 DNA reads as TGTGCCGGTAGTATAGCCAGCGGGAGGGCCAATGAGCAGTTCTTC. The V and J genes are TRBV19 and TRBJ2-1; 10 nucleotides agree with TRBD2. Per the germline V gene, CDR1 is LNHDA and CDR2 is SQIVND (reference sequence). CDR3 length: 15 residues.

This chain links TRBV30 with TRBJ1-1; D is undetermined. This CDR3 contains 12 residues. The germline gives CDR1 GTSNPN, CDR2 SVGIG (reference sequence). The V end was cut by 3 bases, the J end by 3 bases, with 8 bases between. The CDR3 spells CAWRDGYTEAFF. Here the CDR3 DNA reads TGTGCCTGGAGGGACGGTTACACTGAAGCTTTCTTT.

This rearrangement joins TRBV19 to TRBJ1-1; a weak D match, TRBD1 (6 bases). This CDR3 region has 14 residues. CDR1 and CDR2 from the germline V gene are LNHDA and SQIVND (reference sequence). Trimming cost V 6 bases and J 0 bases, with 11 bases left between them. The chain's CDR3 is CASSKGGMNTEAFF. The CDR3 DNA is TGTGCCAGTAGCAAGGGGGGGATGAACACTGAAGCTTTCTTT.

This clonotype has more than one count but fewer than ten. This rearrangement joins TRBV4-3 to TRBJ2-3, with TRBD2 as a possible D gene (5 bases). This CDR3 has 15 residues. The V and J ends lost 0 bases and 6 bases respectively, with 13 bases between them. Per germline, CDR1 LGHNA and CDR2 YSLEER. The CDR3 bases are TGCGCCAGCAGCCAAGACGGGGATTATTCGGATACGCAGTATTTT. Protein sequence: CASSQDGDYSDTQYF.

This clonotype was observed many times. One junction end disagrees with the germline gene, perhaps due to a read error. The CDR3 DNA follows: TGCGCCAGCAGCTTTGGGACAGGGACCTACGAGCAGTACTTC. It translates to CASSFGTGTYEQYF. V usage is TRBV27 and J usage is TRBJ2-7; TRBD1 matches 9 bases. The CDR3 length is 14 residues. Per germline, CDR1 MNHEY and CDR2 SMNVEV (reference sequence).

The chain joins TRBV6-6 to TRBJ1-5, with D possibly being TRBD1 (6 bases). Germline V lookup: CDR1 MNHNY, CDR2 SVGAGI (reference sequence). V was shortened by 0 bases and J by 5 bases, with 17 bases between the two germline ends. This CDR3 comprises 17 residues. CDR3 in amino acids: CASSYSRGQKGDQPQHF. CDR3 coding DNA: TGTGCCAGCAGTTACTCGAGGGGTCAGAAGGGGGATCAGCCCCAGCATTTT.

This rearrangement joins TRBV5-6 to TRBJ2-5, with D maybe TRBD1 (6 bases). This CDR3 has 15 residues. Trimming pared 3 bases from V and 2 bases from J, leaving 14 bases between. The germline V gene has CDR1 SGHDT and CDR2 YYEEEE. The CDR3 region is CASSSLGTLQETQYF. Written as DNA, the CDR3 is TGTGCCAGCAGCTCCCTGGGGACACTTCAAGAGACCCAGTACTTC.

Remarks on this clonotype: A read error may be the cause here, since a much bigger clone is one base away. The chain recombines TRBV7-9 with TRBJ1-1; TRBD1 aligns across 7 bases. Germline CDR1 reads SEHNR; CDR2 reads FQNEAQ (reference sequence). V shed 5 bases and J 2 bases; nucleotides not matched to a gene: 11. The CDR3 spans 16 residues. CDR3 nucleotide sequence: TGTGCCAGCAGCCACCCCGTGGCAGGGGGTAACACTGAAGCTTTCTTT. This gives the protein CASSHPVAGGNTEAFF.

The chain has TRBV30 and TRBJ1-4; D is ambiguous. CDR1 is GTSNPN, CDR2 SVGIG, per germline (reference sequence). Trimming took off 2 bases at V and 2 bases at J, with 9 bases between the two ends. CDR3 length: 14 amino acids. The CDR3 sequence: CAWSTIGTNEKLFF. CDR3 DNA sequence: TGTGCCTGGAGTACAATAGGGACTAATGAAAAACTGTTTTTT.

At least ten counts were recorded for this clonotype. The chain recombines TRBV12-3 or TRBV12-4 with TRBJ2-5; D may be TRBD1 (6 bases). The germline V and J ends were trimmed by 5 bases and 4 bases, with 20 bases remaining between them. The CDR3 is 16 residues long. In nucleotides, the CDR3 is TGTGCCAGCAGTACGACAAGGGGGAGACGGCCAGAGACCCAGTACTTC. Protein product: CASSTTRGRRPETQYF.

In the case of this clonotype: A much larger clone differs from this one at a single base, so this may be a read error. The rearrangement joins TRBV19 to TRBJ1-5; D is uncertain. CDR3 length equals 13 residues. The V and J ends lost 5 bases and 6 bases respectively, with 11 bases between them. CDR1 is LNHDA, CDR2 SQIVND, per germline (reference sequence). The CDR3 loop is CASSPPSSQPQHF. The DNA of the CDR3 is TGTGCCAGTAGTCCTCCCTCGTCTCAGCCCCAGCATTTT.

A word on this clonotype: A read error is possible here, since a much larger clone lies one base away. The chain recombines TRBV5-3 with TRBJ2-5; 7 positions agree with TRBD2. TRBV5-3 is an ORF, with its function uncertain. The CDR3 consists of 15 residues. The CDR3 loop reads CASSLERDYQEPQYF. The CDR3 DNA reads TGTGCCAGCAGCTTGGAGCGGGACTACCAAGAGCCCCAGTACTTC.

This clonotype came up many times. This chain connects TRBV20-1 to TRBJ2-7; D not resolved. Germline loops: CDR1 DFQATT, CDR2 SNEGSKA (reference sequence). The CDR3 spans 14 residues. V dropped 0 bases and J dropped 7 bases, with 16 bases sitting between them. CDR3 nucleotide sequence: TGCAGTGCTAGAGATCTGTCCGCGGAAAGGGAGCAGTACTTC. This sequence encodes CSARDLSAEREQYF.

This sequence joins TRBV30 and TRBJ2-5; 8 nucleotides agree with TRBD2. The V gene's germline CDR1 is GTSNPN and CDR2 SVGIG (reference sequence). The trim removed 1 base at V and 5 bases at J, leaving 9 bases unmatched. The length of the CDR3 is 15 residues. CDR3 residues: CAWSAGAGGQETQYF. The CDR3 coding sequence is TGTGCCTGGAGTGCAGGGGCGGGAGGACAGGAGACCCAGTACTTC.

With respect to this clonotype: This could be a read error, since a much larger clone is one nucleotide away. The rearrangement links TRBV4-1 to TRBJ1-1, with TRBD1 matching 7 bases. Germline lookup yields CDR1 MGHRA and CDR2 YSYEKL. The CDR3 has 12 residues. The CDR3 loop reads CASSQDGQEASF. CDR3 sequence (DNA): TGCGCCAGCAGCCAAGATGGACAGGAAGCTTCCTTT.

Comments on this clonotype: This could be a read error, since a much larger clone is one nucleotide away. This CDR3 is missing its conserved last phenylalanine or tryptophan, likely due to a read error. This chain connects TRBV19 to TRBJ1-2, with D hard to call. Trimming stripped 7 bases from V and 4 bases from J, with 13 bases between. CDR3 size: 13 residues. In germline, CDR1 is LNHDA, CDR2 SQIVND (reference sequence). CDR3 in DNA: TGTGCCAGTAAAGGGCAAGACGGCTATGGCTACACCCTC. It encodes CASKGQDGYGYTL.

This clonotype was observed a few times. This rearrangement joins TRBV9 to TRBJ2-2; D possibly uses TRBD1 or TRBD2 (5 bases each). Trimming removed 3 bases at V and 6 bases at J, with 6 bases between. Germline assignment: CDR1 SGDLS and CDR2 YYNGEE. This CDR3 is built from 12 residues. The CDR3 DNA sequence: TGTGCCAGCAGCGGAGGGGCCGGGGAGCTGTTTTTT. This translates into CASSGGAGELFF.

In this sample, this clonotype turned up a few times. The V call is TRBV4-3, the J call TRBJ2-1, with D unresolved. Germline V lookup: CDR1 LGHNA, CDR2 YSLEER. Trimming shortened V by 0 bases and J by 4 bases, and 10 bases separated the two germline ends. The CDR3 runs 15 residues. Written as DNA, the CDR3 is TGCGCCAGCAGCCAAGATGGCAGCGAGTACAATGAGCAGTTCTTC. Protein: CASSQDGSEYNEQFF.

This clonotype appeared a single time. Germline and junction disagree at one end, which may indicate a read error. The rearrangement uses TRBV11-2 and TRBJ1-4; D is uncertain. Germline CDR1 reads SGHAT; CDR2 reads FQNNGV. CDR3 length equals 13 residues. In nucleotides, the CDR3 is TGTGCCAGCAGCTTTCGGGCAGATGAAAAACAGTTTTTT. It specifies CASSFRADEKQFF.

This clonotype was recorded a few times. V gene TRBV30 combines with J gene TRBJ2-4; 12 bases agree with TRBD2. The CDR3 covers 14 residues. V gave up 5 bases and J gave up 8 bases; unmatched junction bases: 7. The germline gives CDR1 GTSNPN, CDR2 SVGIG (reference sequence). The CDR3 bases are TGTGCCTGGGACACTAGCGGGAGGACGGACATTCAGTACTTC. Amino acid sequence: CAWDTSGRTDIQYF.

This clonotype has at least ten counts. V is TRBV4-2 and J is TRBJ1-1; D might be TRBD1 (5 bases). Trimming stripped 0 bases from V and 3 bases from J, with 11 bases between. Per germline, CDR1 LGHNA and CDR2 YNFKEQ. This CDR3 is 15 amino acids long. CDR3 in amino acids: CASSQDKGLYTEAFF. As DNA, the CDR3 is TGTGCCAGCAGCCAAGATAAGGGGCTGTACACTGAAGCTTTCTTT.

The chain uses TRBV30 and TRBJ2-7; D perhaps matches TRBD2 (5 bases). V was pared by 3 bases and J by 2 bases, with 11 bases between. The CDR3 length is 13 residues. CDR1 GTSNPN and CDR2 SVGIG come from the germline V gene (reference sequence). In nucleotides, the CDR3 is TGTGCCTGGAGCCCCGGGGTGACCTACGAGCAGTACTTC. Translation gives CAWSPGVTYEQYF.

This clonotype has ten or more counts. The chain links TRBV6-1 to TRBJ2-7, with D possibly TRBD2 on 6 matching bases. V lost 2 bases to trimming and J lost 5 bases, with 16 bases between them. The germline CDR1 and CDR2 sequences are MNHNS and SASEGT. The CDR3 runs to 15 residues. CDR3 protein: CASSEPDLSSDEQYF. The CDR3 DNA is TGTGCCAGCAGTGAACCCGACCTTTCTAGCGACGAGCAGTACTTC.

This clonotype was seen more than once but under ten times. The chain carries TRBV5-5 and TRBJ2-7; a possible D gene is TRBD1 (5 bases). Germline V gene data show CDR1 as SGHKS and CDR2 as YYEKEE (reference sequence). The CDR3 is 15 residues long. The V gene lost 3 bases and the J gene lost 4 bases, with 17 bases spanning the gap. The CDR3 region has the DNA TGTGCCAGCAGCTGGGATGTTGGGGCTGGGTACGAGCAGTACTTC. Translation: CASSWDVGAGYEQYF.

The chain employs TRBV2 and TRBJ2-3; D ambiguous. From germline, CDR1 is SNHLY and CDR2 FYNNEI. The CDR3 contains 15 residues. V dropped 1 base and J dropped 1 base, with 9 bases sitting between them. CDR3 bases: TGTGCCAGCAGTGAAGTGAGTTATCGCACAGATACGCAGTATTTT. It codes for CASSEVSYRTDTQYF.

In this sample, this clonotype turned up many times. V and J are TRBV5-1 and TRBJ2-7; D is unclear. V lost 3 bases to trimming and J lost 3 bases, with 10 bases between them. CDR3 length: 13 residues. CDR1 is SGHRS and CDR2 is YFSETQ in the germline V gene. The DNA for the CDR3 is TGCGCCAGCAGCTCCTTTCCGGGCTACGAGCAGTACTTC. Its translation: CASSSFPGYEQYF.

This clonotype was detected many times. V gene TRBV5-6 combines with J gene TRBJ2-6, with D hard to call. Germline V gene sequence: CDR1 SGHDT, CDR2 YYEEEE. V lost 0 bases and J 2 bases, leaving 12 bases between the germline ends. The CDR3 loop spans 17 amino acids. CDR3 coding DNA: TGTGCCAGCAGCTTGGTTGAAACCGCGACTGGGGCCAACGTCCTGACTTTC. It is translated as CASSLVETATGANVLTF. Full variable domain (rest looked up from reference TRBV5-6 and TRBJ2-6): DAGVTQSPTHLIKTRGQQVTLRCSPKSGHDTVSWYQQALGQGPQFIFQYYEEEERQRGNFPDRFSGHQFPNYSSELNVNALLLGDSALYLCASSLVETATGANVLTFGAGSRLTVL.

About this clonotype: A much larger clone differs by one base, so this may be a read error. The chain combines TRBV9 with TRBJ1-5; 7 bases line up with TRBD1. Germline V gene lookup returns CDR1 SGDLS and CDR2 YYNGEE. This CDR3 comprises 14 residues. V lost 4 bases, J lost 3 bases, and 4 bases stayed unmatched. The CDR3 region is CASSSTGFNQPQHF. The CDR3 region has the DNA TGTGCCAGCAGCTCGACAGGGTTCAATCAGCCCCAGCATTTT.

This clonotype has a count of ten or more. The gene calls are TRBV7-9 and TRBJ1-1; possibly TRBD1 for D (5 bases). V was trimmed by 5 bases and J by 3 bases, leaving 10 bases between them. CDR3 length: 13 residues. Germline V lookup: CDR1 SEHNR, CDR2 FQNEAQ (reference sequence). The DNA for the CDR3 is TGTGCCAGCAGCCCCAGGGACGACACTGAAGCTTTCTTT. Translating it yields CASSPRDDTEAFF.

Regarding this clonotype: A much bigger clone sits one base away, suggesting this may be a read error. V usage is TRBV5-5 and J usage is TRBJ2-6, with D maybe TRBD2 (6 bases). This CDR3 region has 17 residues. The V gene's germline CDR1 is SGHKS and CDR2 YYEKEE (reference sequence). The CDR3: CASSLWGDLSGANVLPF. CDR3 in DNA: TGTGCCAGCAGCTTGTGGGGGGACCTCTCTGGGGCCAACGTCCTGCCTTTC. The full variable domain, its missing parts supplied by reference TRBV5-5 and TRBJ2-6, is DAGVTQSPTHLIKTRGQQVTLRCSPISGHKSVSWYQQVLGQGPQFIFQYYEKEERGRGNFPDRFSARQFPNYSSELNVNALLLGDSALYLCASSLWGDLSGANVLPFGAGSRLTVL.